This TCR beta chain came from a study of cytotoxic CD8 clonotypes in ibrutinib-treated CLL. Study findings and constraints: Investigators sampled sustained-remission and progressing patients at differing times.

Of note for this clone: No antigen is known for it.

The method was immunoSEQ multiplex PCR; TCRdb's version includes in-frame clones alone and lacks a portion of them. The repertoire holds about 27,000 clones, almost 70% seen once, with 45% to 65% in the top ten. The CDR3 totals 16 residues. V lost 1 base, J lost 6 bases, and 16 bases lay in between. Germline-derived CDR1 and CDR2 are LNHNV and YYDKDF (reference sequence). The receptor comes from a human donor with chronic lymphocytic leukemia. This chain uses TRBV15 with TRBJ1-5; maybe TRBD1 (5 bases). Here the sequenced sample was PBMCs, taken after 24 months of ibrutinib treatment. CDR3 nucleotides: TGTGCCACCAGCAGAGGGGGGAGTCAGGCCGTTCAGCCCCAGCATTTT. It is translated as CATSRGGSQAVQPQHF. The variable domain in full, with the rest retrieved from reference TRBV15 and TRBJ1-5, is DAMVIQNPRYQVTQFGKPVTLSCSQTLNHNVMYWYQQKSSQAPKLLFHYYDKDFNNEADTPDNFQSRRPNTSFCFLDIRSPGLGDTAMYLCATSRGGSQAVQPQHFGDGTRLSIL.